These T cell receptor beta chains were read from a single sample in a study of T cell responses to AZD1222 COVID-19 vaccine. Method: immunoSEQ multiplex PCR; TCRdb's copy keeps in-frame clones and lacks some. In the table there are roughly 200,000 clones, about 93% of which are singletons. The sample consisted of peripheral blood, taken 28 days after the second dose of the MenACWY control vaccine. These receptors were collected from an adult who received the MenACWY meningococcal vaccine as a control. Both conserved end residues are part of each CDR3. A D gene is named only where the DNA matches it firmly. Only some rows state a clone size, as once, few, many or a class for expanded clones.

j_call,d_call,v_call,clone_size,cdr3_aa,cdr3_nt
TRBJ1-5,NA,TRBV19,NA,CASSIAAVGNQPQHF,TGTGCCAGTAGTATAGCGGCGGTCGGCAATCAGCCCCAGCATTTT
TRBJ1-2,NA,TRBV7-6,NA,CASSPQSGTNYGYTF,TGTGCCAGCAGCCCCCAAAGCGGGACTAACTATGGCTACACCTTC
TRBJ1-1,TRBD1,TRBV4-2,few,CASSPIGTENTEAFF,TGTGCCAGCAGCCCGATAGGGACAGAGAACACTGAAGCTTTCTTT
TRBJ1-5,NA,TRBV27,NA,CASSLTISNQPQHF,TGTGCCAGCAGTCTGACAATAAGCAATCAGCCCCAGCATTTT
TRBJ1-2,NA,TRBV5-6,once,CASSFSPGRGGYTF,TGTGCCAGCAGCTTCTCCCCAGGAAGGGGTGGCTACACCTTC
TRBJ2-3,NA,TRBV5-1,NA,CASSSTQVSTDTQYF,TGCGCCAGCAGCTCGACCCAGGTTAGCACAGATACGCAGTATTTT
TRBJ1-2,NA,TRBV6-1,NA,CASSDTSGTTGRYTF,TGTGCCAGCAGTGATACCAGTGGGACCACAGGCCGCTACACCTTC
TRBJ1-1,TRBD1,TRBV14,NA,CASSLNNRGRNTEAFF,TGTGCCAGCAGCCTTAACAACAGGGGGCGGAACACTGAAGCTTTCTTT
TRBJ2-3,NA,TRBV30,once,CAWSVRGGDTQYF,TGTGCCTGGAGTGTGCGTGGTGGGGATACGCAGTATTTT
TRBJ2-1,TRBD1,TRBV7-2,NA,CASSFGRGTYNEQFF,TGTGCCAGCAGCTTTGGCAGGGGGACCTACAATGAGCAGTTCTTC
TRBJ1-2,TRBD1,TRBV10-3,NA,CAMSSGTGNYGYTF,TGTGCCATGAGTTCGGGGACAGGGAACTATGGCTACACCTTC
TRBJ1-1,NA,TRBV6-4,NA,CASSDGGTEAFF,TGTGCCAGCAGTGACGGGGGAACTGAAGCTTTCTTT
TRBJ1-6,NA,TRBV19,once,CASSTPGLHNSPLHF,TGTGCCAGTAGTACTCCGGGACTACATAATTCACCCCTCCACTTT
TRBJ1-4,TRBD1,TRBV6-5,NA,CASSYETGGIDEKLFF,TGTGCCAGCAGTTACGAGACAGGGGGCATAGATGAAAAACTGTTTTTT
TRBJ2-7,NA,TRBV12-5,once,CASGLGGSYEQYF,TGTGCTAGTGGTTTGGGCGGCTCCTACGAGCAGTACTTC
TRBJ1-5,NA,TRBV27,NA,CASSTQGGDQPQHF,TGTGCCAGCAGTACCCAAGGGGGAGATCAGCCCCAGCATTTT
TRBJ1-4,NA,TRBV7-2,NA,CASSSRRATNEKLFF,TGTGCCAGCAGTTCCAGACGGGCAACTAATGAAAAACTGTTTTTT
TRBJ1-2,NA,TRBV5-1,NA,CASSKGRPNYGYTF,TGCGCCAGCAGCAAAGGTCGGCCAAACTATGGCTACACCTTC
TRBJ2-5,TRBD2,TRBV18,NA,CASSPGLAGEPTQYF,TGTGCCAGCTCACCTGGGCTAGCGGGGGAGCCTACCCAGTACTTC
TRBJ2-1,TRBD2,TRBV5-4,NA,CASSLMRGDYNEQFF,TGTGCCAGCAGCTTGATGCGGGGGGACTACAATGAGCAGTTCTTC
TRBJ2-5,NA,TRBV20-1,NA,CSASRGGRGETQYF,TGCAGTGCTAGTCGCGGGGGCCGGGGAGAGACCCAGTACTTC
TRBJ1-2,NA,TRBV6-5,NA,CASSPAGYGYTF,TGTGCCAGCAGCCCGGCGGGCTATGGCTACACCTTC
TRBJ2-2,TRBD1,TRBV3-1/TRBV3-2,NA,CASSFADRGGSGELFF,TGTGCCAGCAGCTTCGCGGACAGGGGAGGCAGCGGGGAGCTGTTTTTT
TRBJ1-1,NA,TRBV7-2,once,CASSLLRGLTEAFF,TGTGCCAGCAGCTTGTTACGGGGTTTGACTGAAGCTTTCTTT
TRBJ2-1,TRBD1,TRBV28,NA,CASPDGTGDYNEQFF,TGTGCCAGCCCGGACGGGACAGGGGACTACAATGAGCAGTTCTTC
TRBJ1-4,NA,TRBV30,NA,CAWIKTGENEKLFF,TGTGCCTGGATTAAGACGGGAGAAAATGAAAAACTGTTTTTT
TRBJ1-1,NA,TRBV4-3,NA,CASSQVAGAGSPVAFF,TGCGCCAGCAGCCAAGTAGCAGGGGCTGGGAGTCCGGTCGCTTTCTTT
TRBJ2-1,NA,TRBV19,NA,CASSIAGGGSYNEQFF,TGTGCCAGTAGTATAGCAGGAGGGGGCTCCTACAATGAGCAGTTCTTC
TRBJ2-3,NA,TRBV5-4,NA,CASSQLSGSTDTQYF,TGTGCCAGCAGCCAATTGTCGGGGTCCACAGATACGCAGTATTTT
TRBJ1-3,NA,TRBV18,once,CASSPGRTGAGSGNTIYF,TGTGCCAGCTCACCCGGTCGTACAGGAGCGGGCTCTGGAAACACCATATATTTT
TRBJ1-6,NA,TRBV14,once,CASSQVTTLHF,TGTGCCAGCAGCCAAGTTACCACCCTCCACTTT
TRBJ2-2,NA,TRBV7-9,NA,CASSTGISNTGELFF,TGTGCCAGCAGCACCGGGATTTCGAACACCGGGGAGCTGTTTTTT
TRBJ1-1,NA,TRBV7-9,NA,CASSHPQVNTEAFF,TGTGCCAGCAGCCACCCACAGGTTAACACTGAAGCTTTCTTT
TRBJ1-6,NA,TRBV10-3,NA,CAISEAVGGYNSPLHF,TGTGCCATCAGTGAGGCGGTAGGGGGGTATAATTCACCCCTCCACTTT
TRBJ2-3,NA,TRBV10-3,few,CAYRDPSTDTQYF,TGTGCTTACCGGGACCCTAGCACAGATACGCAGTATTTT
TRBJ2-2,NA,TRBV5-6,NA,CASSLISARPNTGELFF,TGTGCCAGCAGCTTGATCTCGGCCCGACCGAACACCGGGGAGCTGTTTTTT
TRBJ2-7,NA,TRBV30,NA,CAWSISYHEQYF,TGTGCCTGGAGTATTAGCTATCACGAGCAGTACTTC
TRBJ1-1,TRBD1,TRBV7-8,NA,CASSYRQGGRVNTEAFF,TGTGCCAGCAGTTACAGACAGGGAGGGAGAGTAAACACTGAAGCTTTCTTT
TRBJ1-6,NA,TRBV2,NA,CASTVAGRGHYNSPLHF,TGTGCCAGCACAGTAGCAGGCAGGGGCCACTATAATTCACCCCTCCACTTT
TRBJ2-3,NA,TRBV2,NA,CASSTSTDTQYF,TGTGCCAGCAGCACCAGCACAGATACGCAGTATTTT
TRBJ2-3,NA,TRBV19,NA,CASSNPGFGTDTQYF,TGTGCCAGTAGTAACCCTGGTTTTGGGACAGATACGCAGTATTTT
TRBJ1-1,TRBD1,TRBV28,once,CASSLTGPKVAFF,TGTGCCAGCAGTCTGACAGGGCCTAAGGTGGCTTTCTTT
TRBJ2-7,NA,TRBV5-1,NA,CASHPGSGSYEQYF,TGCGCCAGCCACCCCGGATCAGGCTCCTACGAGCAGTACTTC
TRBJ1-2,NA,TRBV3-1/TRBV3-2,NA,CASSQKGRDYRYYGYTF,TGTGCCAGCAGCCAAAAGGGCAGGGATTATCGATACTATGGCTACACCTTC
TRBJ1-1,NA,TRBV18,NA,CASSTTLLNTEAFF,TGTGCCAGCTCAACGACACTTCTGAACACTGAAGCTTTCTTT
TRBJ1-2,NA,TRBV10-2,NA,CASSSGSFNYGYTF,TGCGCCAGCAGTTCGGGGTCCTTCAACTATGGCTACACCTTC
TRBJ2-2,NA,TRBV9,NA,CASSVGQGGVPGELFF,TGTGCCAGCAGCGTAGGGCAGGGGGGAGTTCCCGGGGAGCTGTTTTTT
TRBJ1-2,NA,TRBV6-1,NA,CASSETPFSSYGYTF,TGTGCCAGCAGTGAAACCCCGTTTTCCAGCTATGGCTACACCTTC
TRBJ2-1,NA,TRBV7-2,once,CASSLAGVEQFF,TGTGCCAGCAGCTTAGCGGGGGTTGAGCAGTTCTTC
TRBJ1-2,TRBD1,TRBV11-2,NA,CASSSPDRGPGYTF,TGTGCCAGCAGCTCACCGGACAGGGGGCCTGGCTACACCTTC
TRBJ2-3,NA,TRBV18,NA,CASSPKLAPTDTQYF,TGTGCCAGCTCACCGAAACTAGCACCCACAGATACGCAGTATTTT
TRBJ2-5,TRBD1,TRBV2,NA,CASKRDRGGETQYF,TGTGCCAGCAAACGGGACAGGGGTGGTGAGACCCAGTACTTC
TRBJ2-3,NA,TRBV12-3/TRBV12-4,few,CASSSGQPDTQYF,TGTGCCAGCAGCTCCGGACAGCCAGATACGCAGTATTTT
TRBJ2-3,TRBD1,TRBV28,NA,CASSTPGTGLSHTQYF,TGTGCCAGCAGTACTCCCGGGACAGGGTTGTCTCATACGCAGTATTTT
TRBJ2-1,TRBD2,TRBV30,NA,CAWSVWSGGAGNEQFF,TGTGCCTGGAGTGTATGGAGCGGGGGGGCCGGTAATGAGCAGTTCTTC
TRBJ2-1,NA,TRBV11-2,once,CASSLGGSGGEQFF,TGTGCCAGCAGCTTAGGGGGGTCCGGGGGTGAGCAGTTCTTC
TRBJ1-2,NA,TRBV30,NA,CAWSVVGDGYTF,TGTGCCTGGAGTGTGGTAGGAGATGGCTACACCTTC
TRBJ1-2,NA,TRBV20-1,NA,CSAFEYGYTF,TGCAGTGCTTTTGAGTATGGCTACACCTTC